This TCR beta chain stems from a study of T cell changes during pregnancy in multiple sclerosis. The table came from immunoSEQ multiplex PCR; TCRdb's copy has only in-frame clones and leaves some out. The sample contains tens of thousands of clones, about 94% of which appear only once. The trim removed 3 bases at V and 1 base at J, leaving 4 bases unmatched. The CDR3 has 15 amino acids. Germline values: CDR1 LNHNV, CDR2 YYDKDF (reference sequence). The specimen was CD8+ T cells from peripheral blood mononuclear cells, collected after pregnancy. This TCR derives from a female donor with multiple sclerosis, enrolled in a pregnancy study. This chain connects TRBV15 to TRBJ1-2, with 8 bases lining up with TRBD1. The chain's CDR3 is CATSRETGVNYGYTF. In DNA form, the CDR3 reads TGTGCCACCAGCAGGGAGACAGGGGTTAACTATGGCTACACCTTC.